One sample yielded the 18 T cell receptor beta chains listed below, sequenced in a study of post-analysis software for immune sequencing data. Sequencing libraries made from TCR beta cDNA carried unique molecular identifiers. TCRdb redid the calling of the PCR reads with MiXCR, one entry per CDR3 protein. The repertoire has roughly 620,000 distinct CDR3 sequences, 40% to 50% of them found once; the top ten carry under 2%. General observations from the study: Roughly five TRBV segments appeared more often in patients than in controls, and TRBV5-6, TRBV5-1 and TRBV20-1 were among these.

These receptors are not linked to any known antigen. Sequences were obtained from blood. These receptor sequences come from a girl aged 10 to 17 with multiple sclerosis.

The J gene is TRBJ1-1, the V gene TRBV29-1, with D uncertain. CDR1 is SQVTM and CDR2 is ANQGSEA in the germline V gene. V lost 7 bases, J lost 7 bases, and 13 bases lay in between. The CDR3 contains 11 residues. The CDR3 DNA sequence: TGCAGCGAATACTACCCGGTTGAAGCTTTCTTT. Translating it yields CSEYYPVEAFF.

The genes are TRBV5-1 and TRBJ1-6; 7 bases map to TRBD1. Germline assignment: CDR1 SGHRS and CDR2 YFSETQ. V dropped 3 bases and J dropped 0; count of bases not matched to a gene: 3. This CDR3 is built from 16 residues. CDR3 sequence: CASSSQGISYNSPLHF. The CDR3 DNA follows: TGCGCCAGCAGCTCACAGGGGATCTCCTATAATTCACCCCTCCACTTT.

This clonotype was detected only a few times. The chain joins TRBV29-1 to TRBJ2-7, with TRBD1 matching 8 bases. V gave up 6 bases and J gave up 2 bases; unmatched junction bases: 6. This CDR3 has 13 residues. Germline V CDR1 and CDR2: SQVTM, ANQGSEA. In nucleotides, the CDR3 is TGCAGCGTCCGGACAGGGAGGACCTACGAGCAGTACTTC. It codes for CSVRTGRTYEQYF.

The chain is built from TRBV7-2 and TRBJ2-6; D gene unclear. The CDR3 sequence is 12 residues long. With 1 base removed from V and 11 bases from J, the gap between germline ends came to 6 bases. Germline CDR1 SGHTA, CDR2 FQGNSA. The CDR3 bases are TGTGCCAGCAGCTTAGAGAAATACGTCCTGACTTTC. Its translation is CASSLEKYVLTF.

This clonotype was counted a single time. This chain links TRBV5-1 with TRBJ2-1, with 7 bases identical to TRBD2. Per germline, CDR1 SGHRS and CDR2 YFSETQ. V shed 2 bases, J shed 0 bases, and the junction held 2 bases outside the gene matches. This CDR3 spans 15 amino acids. CDR3 bases: TGCGCCAGCAGCTTCGGGGGGATCTCCTACAATGAGCAGTTCTTC. This sequence encodes CASSFGGISYNEQFF. Drawing the rest from reference TRBV5-1 and TRBJ2-1, the complete variable domain is KAGVTQTPRYLIKTRGQQVTLSCSPISGHRSVSWYQQTPGQGLQFLFEYFSETQRNKGNFPGRFSGRQFSNSRSEMNVSTLELGDSALYLCASSFGGISYNEQFFGPGTRLTVL.

This clonotype was observed a handful of times. V usage is TRBV5-1 and J usage is TRBJ2-4, with TRBD1 as a possible D gene (6 bases). Germline V gene lookup returns CDR1 SGHRS and CDR2 YFSETQ. This CDR3 region has 16 residues. V lost 0 bases and J 1 base, leaving 11 bases between the germline ends. DNA of the CDR3: TGCGCCAGCAGCTTGGCCCCTACAGGGGCCAAAAACATTCAGTACTTC. This translates into CASSLAPTGAKNIQYF.

The rearrangement joins TRBV5-1 to TRBJ2-1; 8 bases fit TRBD1. Germline values: CDR1 SGHRS, CDR2 YFSETQ. The V and J ends lost 3 bases and 9 bases, in that order; junction bases with no gene match: 20. This CDR3 is 18 amino acids long. The CDR3 DNA is TGCGCCAGCAGCTCGTCGGACAGGGTAAGCTACGAGGGGCTTGAGCAGTTCTTC. It codes for CASSSSDRVSYEGLEQFF.

V gene TRBV18 combines with J gene TRBJ1-1; 7 nucleotides line up with TRBD1. CDR3 size: 14 residues. CDR1 and CDR2 from the germline V gene are KGHSH and LQKENI. J gave up 5 bases and V 4 bases, and 7 bases lay outside the gene matches. As DNA, the CDR3 is TGTGCCAGCTCACGGTCGACAGGGCCTACTGAAGCTTTCTTT. Translating gives CASSRSTGPTEAFF.

This clonotype was recorded a few times. The chain combines TRBV27 with TRBJ2-1; 8 positions agree with TRBD2. There are 20 residues in the CDR3. V lost 5 bases, J lost 6 bases, and 24 bases stayed unmatched. The germline V gene has CDR1 MNHEY and CDR2 SMNVEV (reference sequence). CDR3 in amino acids: CASSPRYEREFIPPGNEQFF. Written as DNA, the CDR3 is TGTGCCAGCAGTCCCAGGTATGAGCGGGAGTTTATCCCACCGGGCAATGAGCAGTTCTTC.

V gene TRBV28 combines with J gene TRBJ1-4, with 8 bases fitting TRBD1. The CDR3 loop spans 16 amino acids. V lost 2 bases and J lost 8; bases outside the gene matches: 10. Germline loops: CDR1 MDHEN, CDR2 SYDVKM. The CDR3 reads CASSLAPGQGSEKLFF. In DNA, the CDR3 is TGTGCCAGCAGTTTAGCCCCCGGACAGGGAAGCGAAAAACTGTTTTTT.

Regarding this clonotype: This likely comes from a read error, as the CDR3 has no conserved phenylalanine or tryptophan at its end. The J gene is TRBJ1-5, the V gene TRBV2, with D tentatively TRBD1 (6 bases). CDR3 size: 13 residues. The germline V and J ends were trimmed by 6 bases and 5 bases, with 11 bases remaining between them. Germline assignment: CDR1 SNHLY and CDR2 FYNNEI. CDR3 nucleotides: TGTGCCAGCAGGGTTAGGGGGGATCAGCCCCAGCATGTT. Translation: CASRVRGDQPQHV.

The CDR3 DNA is TGCAGTGCTAGAGATCACGGCGTACTTCGGGGGTTGGAGACCCAGTACTTC. Translating gives CSARDHGVLRGLETQYF. The chain carries TRBV20-1 and TRBJ2-5; tentative D call: TRBD2 (6 bases). This CDR3 is 17 amino acids long. V lost 0 bases and J 5 bases, leaving 22 bases between the germline ends. Germline lookup yields CDR1 DFQATT and CDR2 SNEGSKA (reference sequence).

The V call is TRBV7-2, the J call TRBJ2-1, with 15 bases that match TRBD2. The V gene's germline CDR1 is SGHTA and CDR2 FQGNSA. The ends lost 3 bases at V and 6 bases at J; junction bases unmatched: 6. CDR3 length equals 17 residues. The CDR3 DNA reads as TGTGCCAGCAGCTTTACCGGGACTAGCGGGGGGATCAATGAGCAGTTCTTC. Protein: CASSFTGTSGGINEQFF.

The chain combines TRBV5-1 with TRBJ2-5; D tentatively fits TRBD1 or TRBD2 (6 bases each). The V gene's germline CDR1 is SGHRS and CDR2 YFSETQ. Deletions cut 7 bases from V and 4 bases from J, with 17 bases between. The CDR3 loop spans 14 amino acids. The CDR3 nucleotides read TGCGCCAGCGCCTCTTCTTCGGGGGCAGAGACCCAGTACTTC. Translated, it gives CASASSSGAETQYF.

This chain uses TRBV6-5 with TRBJ2-1, with TRBD2 identical over 7 bases. The CDR3 length is 16 residues. Germline V gives CDR1 MNHEY, CDR2 SVGAGI. With 2 bases clipped from V and 6 bases from J, the junction kept 10 bases outside the gene matches. The CDR3 DNA follows: TGTGCCAGCAGTTACGGTTGGCGGGAGAGATCCAATGAGCAGTTCTTC. As protein: CASSYGWRERSNEQFF.

This chain connects TRBV10-3 to TRBJ2-5; 9 bases are a match to TRBD1. Per the germline V gene, CDR1 is ENHRY and CDR2 is SYGVKD. The CDR3 has 19 residues. With 1 base clipped from V and 2 bases from J, the junction kept 14 bases outside the gene matches. For the CDR3, the DNA is TGTGCCATCAGTGAGTGGGGACAGGGAGGACCGGAGGGGCAAGAGACCCAGTACTTC. This codes for CAISEWGQGGPEGQETQYF.

The sample holds a few counts of this clonotype. The rearrangement links TRBV20-1 to TRBJ2-7; D call uncertain. Germline V gene lookup returns CDR1 DFQATT and CDR2 SNEGSKA (reference sequence). The CDR3 runs 12 residues. V lost 3 bases, J lost 3 bases, and 9 bases lay in between. In DNA form, the CDR3 reads TGCAGTGCTAGCCCCAACGGCTACGAGCAGTACTTC. Translating gives CSASPNGYEQYF.

On this clonotype itself: This may arise from a read error, as a much more abundant clone is one base away. V gene TRBV12-3 or TRBV12-4 combines with J gene TRBJ2-5; 9 positions agree with TRBD2. This CDR3 has 15 amino acids. The CDR3 protein is CASSRAGGNQETLYF. CDR3 nucleotides: TGTGCCAGCAGCCGAGCGGGGGGTAACCAAGAGACCCTGTACTTC.